This T cell receptor beta chain was sequenced during a study of blood T cell repertoires in COVID-19. The J segment lost 3 bases and the V segment lost 3 bases, leaving 6 bases of the junction unmatched. The germline gives CDR1 SGHNT, CDR2 YYREEE (reference sequence). This CDR3 comprises 15 residues. Here immunoSEQ multiplex PCR was the method, and the copy in TCRdb shows in-frame clones only, minus some. The repertoire consists of about 150,000 clones, with roughly 77% occurring once and the leading ten covering roughly 4.2%. The sequencing input was peripheral blood. This receptor was obtained from a man aged 60 to 69 with acute or convalescent COVID-19. The genes are TRBV5-4 and TRBJ2-1, with TRBD1 matching 7 bases. The chain's CDR3 is CASSSNRDSYNEQFF. The CDR3 bases are TGTGCCAGCAGCTCCAACCGGGACAGCTACAATGAGCAGTTCTTC.